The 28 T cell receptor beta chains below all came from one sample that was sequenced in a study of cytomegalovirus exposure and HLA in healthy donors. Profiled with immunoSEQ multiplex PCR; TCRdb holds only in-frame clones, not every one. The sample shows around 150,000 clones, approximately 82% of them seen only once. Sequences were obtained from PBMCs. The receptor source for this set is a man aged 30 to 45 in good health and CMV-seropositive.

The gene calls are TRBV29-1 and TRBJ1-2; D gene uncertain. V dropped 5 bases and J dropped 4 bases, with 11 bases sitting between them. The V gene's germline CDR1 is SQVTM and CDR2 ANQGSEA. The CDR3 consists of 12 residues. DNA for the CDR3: TGCAGCGTTCCCCGGGCGGGCTATGGCTACACCTTC. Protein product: CSVPRAGYGYTF.

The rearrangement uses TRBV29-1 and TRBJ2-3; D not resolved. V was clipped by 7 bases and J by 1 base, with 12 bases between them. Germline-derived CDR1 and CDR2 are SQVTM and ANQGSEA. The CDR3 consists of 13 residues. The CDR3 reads CSAEHSGTDTQYF. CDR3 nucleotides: TGCAGCGCCGAGCACTCGGGCACAGATACGCAGTATTTT.

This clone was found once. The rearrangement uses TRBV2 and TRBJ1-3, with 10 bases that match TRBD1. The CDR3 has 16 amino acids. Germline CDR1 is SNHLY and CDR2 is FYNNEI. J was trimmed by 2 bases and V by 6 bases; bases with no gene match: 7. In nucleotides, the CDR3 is TGTGCCAGCAGGCAGACAGGGGGCATCGCTGGAAACACCATATATTTT. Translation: CASRQTGGIAGNTIYF.

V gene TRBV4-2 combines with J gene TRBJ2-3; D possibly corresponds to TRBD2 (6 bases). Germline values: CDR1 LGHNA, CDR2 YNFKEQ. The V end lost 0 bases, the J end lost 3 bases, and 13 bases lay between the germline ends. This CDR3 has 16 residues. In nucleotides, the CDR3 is TGTGCCAGCAGCCAAGAAAGGGGACTCTTTACAGATACGCAGTATTTT. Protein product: CASSQERGLFTDTQYF.

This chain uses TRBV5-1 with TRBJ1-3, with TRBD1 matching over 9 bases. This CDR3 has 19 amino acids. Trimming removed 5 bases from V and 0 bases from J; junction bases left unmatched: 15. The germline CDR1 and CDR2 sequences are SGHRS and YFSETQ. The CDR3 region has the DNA TGCGCCAGCAGTGCCGGGACAGGGACCGTCTTCGTCTCTGGAAACACCATATATTTT. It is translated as CASSAGTGTVFVSGNTIYF.

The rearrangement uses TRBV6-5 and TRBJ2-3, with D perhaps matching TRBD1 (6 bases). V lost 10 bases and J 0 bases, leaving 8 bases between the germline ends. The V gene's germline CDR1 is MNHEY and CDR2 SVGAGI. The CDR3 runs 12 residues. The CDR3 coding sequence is TGTGCCACAGGGGCTAGCACAGATACGCAGTATTTT. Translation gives CATGASTDTQYF.

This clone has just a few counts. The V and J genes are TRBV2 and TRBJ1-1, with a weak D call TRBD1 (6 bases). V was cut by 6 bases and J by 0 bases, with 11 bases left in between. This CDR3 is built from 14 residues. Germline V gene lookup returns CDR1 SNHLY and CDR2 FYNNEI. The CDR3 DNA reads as TGTGCCAGCAGGAGGACAGTCTTGAACACTGAAGCTTTCTTT. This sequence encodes CASRRTVLNTEAFF. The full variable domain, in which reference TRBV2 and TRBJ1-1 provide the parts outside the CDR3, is EPEVTQTPSHQVTQMGQEVILRCVPISNHLYFYWYRQILGQKVEFLVSFYNNEISEKSEIFDDQFSVERPDGSNFTLKIRSTKLEDSAMYFCASRRTVLNTEAFFGQGTRLTVV.

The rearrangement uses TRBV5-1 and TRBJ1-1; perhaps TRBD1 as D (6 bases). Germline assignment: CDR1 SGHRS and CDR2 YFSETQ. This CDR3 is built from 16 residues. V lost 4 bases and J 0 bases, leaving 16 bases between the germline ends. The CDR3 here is CASSRGSSGMNTEAFF. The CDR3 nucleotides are TGCGCCAGCAGCAGGGGGTCCTCTGGCATGAACACTGAAGCTTTCTTT.

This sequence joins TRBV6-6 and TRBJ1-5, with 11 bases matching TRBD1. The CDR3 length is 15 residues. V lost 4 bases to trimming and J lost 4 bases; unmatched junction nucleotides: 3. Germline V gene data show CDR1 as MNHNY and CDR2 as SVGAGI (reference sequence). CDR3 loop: CASSSDRGLNQPQHF. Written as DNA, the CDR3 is TGTGCCAGCAGTTCGGACAGGGGGCTGAATCAGCCCCAGCATTTT.

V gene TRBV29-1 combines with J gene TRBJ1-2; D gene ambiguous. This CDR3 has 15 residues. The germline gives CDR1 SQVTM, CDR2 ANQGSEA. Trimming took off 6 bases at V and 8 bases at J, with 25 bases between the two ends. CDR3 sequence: CSVGFVDGLLGGYTF. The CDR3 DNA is TGCAGCGTCGGCTTTGTGGATGGGCTACTCGGCGGCTACACCTTC.

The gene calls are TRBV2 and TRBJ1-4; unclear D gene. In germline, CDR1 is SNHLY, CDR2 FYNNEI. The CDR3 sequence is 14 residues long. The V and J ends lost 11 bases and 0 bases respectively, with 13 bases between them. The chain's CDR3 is CAGSTAATNEKLFF. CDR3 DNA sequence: TGTGCCGGATCTACAGCTGCAACTAATGAAAAACTGTTTTTT.

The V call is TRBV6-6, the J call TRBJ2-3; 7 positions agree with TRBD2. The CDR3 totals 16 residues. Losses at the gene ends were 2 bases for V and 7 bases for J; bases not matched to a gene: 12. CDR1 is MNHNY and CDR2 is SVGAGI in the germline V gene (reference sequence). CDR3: CASSYRGRGAKHTQYF. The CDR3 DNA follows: TGTGCCAGCAGTTACCGGGGGAGGGGCGCAAAGCATACGCAGTATTTT.

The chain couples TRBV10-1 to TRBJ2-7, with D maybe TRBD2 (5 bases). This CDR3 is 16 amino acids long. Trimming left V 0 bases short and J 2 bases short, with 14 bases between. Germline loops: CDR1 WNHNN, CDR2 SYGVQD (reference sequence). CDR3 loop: CASSESSGSRAYEQYF. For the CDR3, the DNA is TGCGCCAGCAGTGAGTCGAGTGGGTCGAGGGCCTACGAGCAGTACTTC.

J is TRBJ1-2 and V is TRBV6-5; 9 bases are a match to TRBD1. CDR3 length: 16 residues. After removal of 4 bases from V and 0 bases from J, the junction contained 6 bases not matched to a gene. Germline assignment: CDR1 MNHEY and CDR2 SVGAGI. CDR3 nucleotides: TGTGCCAGCAGTTCCGGGACAGGGATCTCTAACTATGGCTACACCTTC. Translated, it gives CASSSGTGISNYGYTF.

CDR3 sequence: CASSLGTGSNEQFF. CDR3 coding DNA: TGCGCCAGCAGCCTAGGGACAGGGAGCAATGAGCAGTTCTTC. The rearrangement links TRBV5-1 to TRBJ2-1; TRBD1 agrees at 9 bases. Germline V gives CDR1 SGHRS, CDR2 YFSETQ. V lost 4 bases to trimming and J lost 6 bases; unmatched junction nucleotides: 5. The CDR3 spans 14 residues.

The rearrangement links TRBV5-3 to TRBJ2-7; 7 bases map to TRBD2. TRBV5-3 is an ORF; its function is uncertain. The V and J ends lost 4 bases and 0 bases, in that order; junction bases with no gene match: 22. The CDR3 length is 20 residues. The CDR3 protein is CARSPIGGDGPDYSSYEQYF. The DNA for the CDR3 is TGTGCCAGAAGCCCCATTGGGGGGGATGGCCCCGACTACAGCTCCTACGAGCAGTACTTC.

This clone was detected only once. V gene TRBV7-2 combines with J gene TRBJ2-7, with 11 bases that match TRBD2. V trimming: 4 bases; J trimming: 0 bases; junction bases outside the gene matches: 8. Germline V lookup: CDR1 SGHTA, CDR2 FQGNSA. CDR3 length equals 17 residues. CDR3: CASSSRTSGPSSYEQYF. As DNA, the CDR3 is TGTGCCAGCAGCTCCCGGACTAGCGGGCCGAGCTCCTACGAGCAGTACTTC.

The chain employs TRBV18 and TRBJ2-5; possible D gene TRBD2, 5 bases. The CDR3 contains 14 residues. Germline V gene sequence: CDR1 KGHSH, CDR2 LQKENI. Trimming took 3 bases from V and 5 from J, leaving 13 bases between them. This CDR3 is CASSPRRGEETQYF. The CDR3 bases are TGTGCCAGCTCACCTAGACGTGGGGAGGAGACCCAGTACTTC.

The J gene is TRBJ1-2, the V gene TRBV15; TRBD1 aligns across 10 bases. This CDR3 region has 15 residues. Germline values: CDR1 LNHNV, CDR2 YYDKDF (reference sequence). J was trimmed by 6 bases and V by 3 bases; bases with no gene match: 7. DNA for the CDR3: TGTGCCACCAGCAGGGGGGGACAGGGGTTCAATGGCTACACCTTC. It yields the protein CATSRGGQGFNGYTF.

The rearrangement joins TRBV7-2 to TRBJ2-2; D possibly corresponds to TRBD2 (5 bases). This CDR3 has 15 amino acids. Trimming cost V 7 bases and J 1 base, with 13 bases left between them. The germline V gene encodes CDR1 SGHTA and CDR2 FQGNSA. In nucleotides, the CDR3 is TGTGCCAGCACCAGGAGAAGCGGGAACACCGGGGAGCTGTTTTTT. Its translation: CASTRRSGNTGELFF.

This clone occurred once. CDR3 in DNA: TGCGCCAGCAGCCAAGGGGACAGCTCCTACGAGCAGTACTTC. Its protein is CASSQGDSSYEQYF. The chain couples TRBV4-3 to TRBJ2-7; 7 positions agree with TRBD1. Losses at the gene ends were 1 base for V and 0 bases for J; bases not matched to a gene: 0. The CDR3 runs 14 residues. Germline CDR1 LGHNA, CDR2 YSLEER.

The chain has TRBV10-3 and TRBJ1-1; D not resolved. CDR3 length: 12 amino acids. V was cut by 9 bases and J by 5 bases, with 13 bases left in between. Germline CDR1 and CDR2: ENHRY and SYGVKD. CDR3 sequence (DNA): TGTGCCATTGGACGGGGTGGGACTGAAGCTTTCTTT. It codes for CAIGRGGTEAFF.

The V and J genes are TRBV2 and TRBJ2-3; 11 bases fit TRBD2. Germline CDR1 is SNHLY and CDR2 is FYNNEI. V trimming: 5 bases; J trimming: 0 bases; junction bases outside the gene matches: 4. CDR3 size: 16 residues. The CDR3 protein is CASSKGLAASTDTQYF. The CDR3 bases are TGTGCCAGCAGTAAGGGACTAGCGGCGAGCACAGATACGCAGTATTTT.

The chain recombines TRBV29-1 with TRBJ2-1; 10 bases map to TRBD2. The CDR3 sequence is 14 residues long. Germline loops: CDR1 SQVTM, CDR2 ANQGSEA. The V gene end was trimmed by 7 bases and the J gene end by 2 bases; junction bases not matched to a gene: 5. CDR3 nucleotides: TGCAGCGCCTCTAGCGGGAGCGCCTACAATGAGCAGTTCTTC. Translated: CSASSGSAYNEQFF.

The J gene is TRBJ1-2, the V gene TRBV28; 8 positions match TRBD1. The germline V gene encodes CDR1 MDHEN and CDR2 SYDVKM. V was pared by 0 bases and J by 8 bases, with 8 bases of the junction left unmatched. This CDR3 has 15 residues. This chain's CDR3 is CASSLWTTGVGGYTF. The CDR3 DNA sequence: TGTGCCAGCAGTTTATGGACGACAGGGGTGGGAGGCTACACCTTC.

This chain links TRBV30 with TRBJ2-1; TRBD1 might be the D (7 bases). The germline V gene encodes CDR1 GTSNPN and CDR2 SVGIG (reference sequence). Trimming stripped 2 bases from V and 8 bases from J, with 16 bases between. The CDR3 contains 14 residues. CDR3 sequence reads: CAWSYWQGGDEQFF. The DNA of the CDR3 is TGTGCCTGGAGTTATTGGCAGGGGGGCGATGAGCAGTTCTTC.

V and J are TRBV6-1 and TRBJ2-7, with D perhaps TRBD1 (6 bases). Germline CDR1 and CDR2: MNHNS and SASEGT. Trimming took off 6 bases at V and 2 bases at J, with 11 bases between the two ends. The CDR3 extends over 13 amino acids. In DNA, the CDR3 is TGTGCCAGCAGCTTGACAGGTGCCTACGAGCAGTACTTC. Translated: CASSLTGAYEQYF.

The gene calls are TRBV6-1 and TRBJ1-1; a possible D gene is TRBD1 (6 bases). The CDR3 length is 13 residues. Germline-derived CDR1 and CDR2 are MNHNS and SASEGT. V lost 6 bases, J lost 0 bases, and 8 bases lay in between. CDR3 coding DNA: TGTGCCAGCAGGGGGGCGTTGAACACTGAAGCTTTCTTT. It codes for CASRGALNTEAFF.